This passage covers 26 T cell receptor beta chains from one sample sequenced in a study of blood T cell repertoires in COVID-19. Clones were read by immunoSEQ multiplex PCR, and TCRdb kept only the in-frame ones, dropping some. The data hold approximately 250,000 clones, with 65% to 90% observed a single time. Sequencing was carried out using peripheral blood. These TCRs come from a woman in her 70s with COVID-19, enrolled during active disease.

The V and J genes are TRBV24-1 and TRBJ1-5; D is unresolved. Per the germline V gene, CDR1 is KGHDR and CDR2 is SFDVKD. The V gene lost 4 bases and the J gene lost 1 base, with 4 bases spanning the gap. The CDR3 consists of 13 residues. In DNA form, the CDR3 reads TGTGCCACCAGTGACAGAAGCAATCAGCCCCAGCATTTT. It yields the protein CATSDRSNQPQHF.

The chain is built from TRBV18 and TRBJ1-1; D ambiguous. The ends were cut back, 4 bases at V and 3 bases at J, with 9 bases in the middle. The CDR3 is 13 residues long. Germline V gene sequence: CDR1 KGHSH, CDR2 LQKENI. The CDR3 sequence is CASSRGEDTEAFF. In nucleotides, the CDR3 is TGTGCCAGCTCACGCGGGGAAGACACTGAAGCTTTCTTT.

The chain's CDR3 is CASSQDFGGGLTGELFF. CDR3 sequence (DNA): TGCGCCAGCAGCCAAGATTTTGGCGGGGGGTTAACCGGGGAGCTGTTTTTT. The V gene is TRBV4-3, the J gene TRBJ2-2, with 8 bases lining up with TRBD2. Germline CDR1 reads LGHNA; CDR2 reads YSLEER. CDR3 size: 17 residues. Trimming at V came to 0 bases and at J to 5 bases, leaving 8 bases not matched to a gene.

The CDR3 DNA is TGTGCCAGTACCCCCCGGGAGGGTAGTTCACCCCTCCACTTT. Encoded protein: CASTPREGSSPLHF. The J gene is TRBJ1-6, the V gene TRBV19; D is uncertain. CDR3 length equals 14 residues. The germline V gene has CDR1 LNHDA and CDR2 SQIVND (reference sequence). The V and J ends lost 7 bases and 9 bases respectively, with 16 bases between them.

The chain links TRBV12-3 or TRBV12-4 to TRBJ2-3; TRBD2 might be the D (5 bases). The CDR3 contains 13 residues. V gave up 7 bases and J gave up 5 bases, with 13 bases separating them. The CDR3 here is CASTTHGEDTQYF. In DNA form, the CDR3 reads TGTGCCAGCACCACCCACGGGGAAGATACGCAGTATTTT.

To note about this clone: Compared with germline, one end of the junction differs, possibly owing to a read error. The chain employs TRBV2 and TRBJ2-4, with TRBD1 matching over 7 bases. This CDR3 has 11 amino acids. CDR1 SNHLY and CDR2 FYNNEI come from the germline V gene. The CDR3: CASSYGTDSDF. The CDR3 DNA follows: TGTGCCAGCAGTTACGGGACAGATTCGGACTTC.

The rearrangement links TRBV11-2 to TRBJ1-4; a weak D match, TRBD1 (5 bases). V was cut by 6 bases and J by 8 bases, with 19 bases left in between. The CDR3 totals 15 residues. Germline V CDR1 and CDR2: SGHAT, FQNNGV. The CDR3 DNA sequence: TGTGCCAGCAGATCATTCCAGGGAAAGGGGGAAAAACTGTTTTTT. Its protein product is CASRSFQGKGEKLFF.

The chain carries TRBV7-2 and TRBJ1-2; tentatively, D is TRBD1 (5 bases). Germline loops: CDR1 SGHTA, CDR2 FQGNSA. This CDR3 contains 13 residues. V was trimmed by 5 bases and J by 4 bases, leaving 11 bases between them. Here the CDR3 DNA reads TGTGCCAGCAGCCAACTCGACAGCTATGGCTACACCTTC. Protein sequence: CASSQLDSYGYTF.

V usage is TRBV6-5 and J usage is TRBJ2-5; D might be TRBD1 (6 bases). The CDR3 length is 14 residues. Trimming took 6 bases from V and 2 from J, leaving 13 bases between them. Germline values: CDR1 MNHEY, CDR2 SVGAGI. CDR3: CASSERTAQETQYF. The DNA of the CDR3 is TGTGCCAGCAGCGAGCGGACAGCTCAAGAGACCCAGTACTTC.

The chain carries TRBV6-5 and TRBJ2-1; a weak D match, TRBD2 (5 bases). The germline V and J ends were trimmed by 4 bases and 2 bases, with 9 bases remaining between them. Germline CDR1 is MNHEY and CDR2 is SVGAGI. The CDR3 sequence is 14 residues long. The CDR3 reads CASSSSGAYNEQFF. CDR3 DNA: TGTGCCAGCAGTTCCAGCGGAGCCTACAATGAGCAGTTCTTC.

This rearrangement joins TRBV5-1 to TRBJ2-7; perhaps TRBD1 as D (6 bases). The length of the CDR3 is 15 residues. The germline V and J ends were trimmed by 4 bases and 3 bases, with 17 bases remaining between them. CDR1 and CDR2 (germline): SGHRS, YFSETQ. In nucleotides, the CDR3 is TGCGCCAGCAGCCAAGGGGGTGGGGGAGTCTACGAGCAGTACTTC. Translating gives CASSQGGGGVYEQYF.

This sequence joins TRBV28 and TRBJ1-6; weak D call: TRBD1 (5 bases). V lost 2 bases and J lost 0, with 14 bases in between. CDR1 and CDR2 from the germline V gene are MDHEN and SYDVKM. The CDR3 runs 18 residues. In DNA, the CDR3 is TGTGCCAGCAGTTTAGGACATCGAAGCAGCTCCTATAATTCACCCCTCCACTTT. The encoded protein is CASSLGHRSSSYNSPLHF.

This chain connects TRBV21-1 to TRBJ2-7; the D call TRBD2 from the table was never checked on the DNA. TRBV21-1 is labeled a pseudogene. The CDR3 is 14 amino acids. The CDR3 protein is CASSKGGYSYEQYF. In nucleotides, the CDR3 is TGTGCCAGCAGCAAAGGAGGGTACTCCTACGAGCAGTACTTC.

This chain links TRBV9 with TRBJ2-1; the match to TRBD2 covers 10 bases. The CDR3 runs to 14 residues. Per germline, CDR1 SGDLS and CDR2 YYNGEE. V shed 2 bases, J shed 5 bases, and the junction held 1 base outside the gene matches. CDR3 amino acids: CASSVTSGDNEQFF. The CDR3 region has the DNA TGTGCCAGCAGCGTCACTAGCGGGGACAATGAGCAGTTCTTC.

V gene TRBV5-6 combines with J gene TRBJ2-3; 7 nucleotides align to TRBD2. Germline CDR1 reads SGHDT; CDR2 reads YYEEEE. The junction had 10 bases not matched to a gene; V was cut back by 4 bases and J by 2 bases. This CDR3 has 16 residues. CDR3 coding DNA: TGTGCCAGCAGCGCCCCCGGTGGACTAGTCACAGATACGCAGTATTTT. Amino acids: CASSAPGGLVTDTQYF.

V gene TRBV5-4 combines with J gene TRBJ1-5; D remains ambiguous. The CDR3 covers 13 residues. Germline V gene lookup returns CDR1 SGHNT and CDR2 YYREEE (reference sequence). Trimming took off 1 base at V and 5 bases at J, with 7 bases between the two ends. The CDR3 protein is CASSLSGDQPQHF. The CDR3 DNA follows: TGTGCCAGCAGCTTGTCCGGGGATCAGCCCCAGCATTTT.

The V and J genes are TRBV18 and TRBJ1-1; TRBD1 matches at 8 bases. Germline CDR1 reads KGHSH; CDR2 reads LQKENI. The J segment lost 7 bases and the V segment lost 6 bases, leaving 19 bases of the junction unmatched. The CDR3 is 17 amino acids. CDR3 nucleotide sequence: TGTGCCAGCTCTCCAGGACAGGGAGGACCTGTCTTCGGTGAAGCTTTCTTT. This gives the protein CASSPGQGGPVFGEAFF.

The chain links TRBV12-5 to TRBJ2-7, with TRBD2 identical over 10 bases. Trimming took 6 bases from V and 5 from J; bases not matched to a gene: 7. The germline gives CDR1 LGHNT, CDR2 FRNRAP. This CDR3 is built from 14 residues. This CDR3 reads CASGRSGGADEQYF. In nucleotides, the CDR3 is TGTGCTAGTGGCCGAAGCGGGGGGGCAGACGAGCAGTACTTC.

The chain links TRBV12-3 or TRBV12-4 to TRBJ2-2; D is uncertain. The CDR3 loop spans 13 amino acids. V was clipped by 11 bases and J by 0 bases, with 10 bases between them. Here the CDR3 DNA reads TGTGCCGAGTCCAGGTCGAACACCGGGGAGCTGTTTTTT. Translated: CAESRSNTGELFF.

The chain carries TRBV19 and TRBJ1-1; 8 bases match TRBD1. This CDR3 contains 14 residues. Trimming removed 4 bases from V and 5 bases from J; junction bases left unmatched: 6. Germline CDR1 and CDR2: LNHDA and SQIVND (reference sequence). The DNA for the CDR3 is TGTGCCAGTAGTACCTTAACAGGGGGGACTGAAGCTTTCTTT. Translation: CASSTLTGGTEAFF.

V gene TRBV13 combines with J gene TRBJ2-1; TRBD2 agrees at 7 bases. Per the germline V gene, CDR1 is PRHDT and CDR2 is FYEKMQ (reference sequence). V lost 2 bases to trimming and J lost 0 bases; unmatched junction nucleotides: 4. The CDR3 spans 16 residues. This CDR3 is CASSLFGGSSYNEQFF. The CDR3, as DNA: TGTGCCAGCAGCTTATTCGGGGGGTCCTCCTACAATGAGCAGTTCTTC.

In its sample, this clone was seen many times. The V gene is TRBV7-6, the J gene TRBJ1-4; 9 bases are a match to TRBD1. Germline V lookup: CDR1 SGHVS, CDR2 FNYEAQ. CDR3 length: 17 amino acids. The junction had 9 bases not matched to a gene; V was cut back by 2 bases and J by 5 bases. CDR3 DNA sequence: TGTGCCAGCAGCTTATACGTGGGACAGGGAACGAATGAAAAACTGTTTTTT. Encoded protein: CASSLYVGQGTNEKLFF.

This chain joins TRBV14 and TRBJ1-3, with D tentatively TRBD1 (5 bases). V lost 4 bases, J lost 9 bases, and 13 bases lay in between. CDR1 and CDR2 (germline): SGHDN, FVKESK. The CDR3 has 13 amino acids. Here the CDR3 DNA reads TGTGCCAGCAGCCCCTACTCGGGGGGCACCATATATTTT. Its translation: CASSPYSGGTIYF.

The CDR3 coding sequence is TGTGCCAGCAGGGCGACAGGGGGGAACACCGGGGAGCTGTTTTTT. This translates into CASRATGGNTGELFF. The gene calls are TRBV28 and TRBJ2-2; the match to TRBD1 covers 9 bases. Germline lookup yields CDR1 MDHEN and CDR2 SYDVKM. The CDR3 consists of 15 residues. Trimming cost V 6 bases and J 1 base; bases outside gene matches: 3.

This chain joins TRBV7-2 and TRBJ2-7; 10 nucleotides align to TRBD2. Germline CDR1 reads SGHTA; CDR2 reads FQGNSA. CDR3 length: 16 amino acids. V lost 6 bases, J lost 0 bases, and 8 bases stayed unmatched. Here the CDR3 reads CASRPSGGSLSYEQYF. The CDR3 nucleotides read TGTGCCAGCAGACCTAGCGGGGGCTCTCTCTCCTACGAGCAGTACTTC. Supplemented by reference TRBV7-2 and TRBJ2-7, the full variable domain reads GAGVSQSPSNKVTEKGKDVELRCDPISGHTALYWYRQSLGQGLEFLIYFQGNSAPDKSGLPSDRFSAERTGGSVSTLTIQRTQQEDSAVYLCASRPSGGSLSYEQYFGPGTRLTVT.

The V call is TRBV5-6, the J call TRBJ2-7; TRBD1 matches 7 bases. The CDR3 consists of 15 residues. V was clipped by 3 bases and J by 3 bases; unmatched bases: 9. Germline V CDR1 and CDR2: SGHDT, YYEEEE. The CDR3 reads CASSSPGTAHYEQYF. In DNA, the CDR3 is TGTGCCAGCAGCTCCCCCGGGACAGCCCACTACGAGCAGTACTTC.